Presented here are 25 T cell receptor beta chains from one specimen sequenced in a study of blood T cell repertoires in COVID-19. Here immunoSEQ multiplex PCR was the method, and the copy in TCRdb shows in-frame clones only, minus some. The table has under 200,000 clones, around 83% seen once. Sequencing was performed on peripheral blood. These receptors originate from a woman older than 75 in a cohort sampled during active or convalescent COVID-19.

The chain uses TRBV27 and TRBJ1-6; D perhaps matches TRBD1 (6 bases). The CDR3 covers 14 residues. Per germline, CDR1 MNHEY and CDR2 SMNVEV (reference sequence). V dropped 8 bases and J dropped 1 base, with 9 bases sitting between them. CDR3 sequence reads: CASGGASYNSPLHF. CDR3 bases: TGTGCCAGCGGGGGGGCTTCCTATAATTCACCCCTCCACTTT.

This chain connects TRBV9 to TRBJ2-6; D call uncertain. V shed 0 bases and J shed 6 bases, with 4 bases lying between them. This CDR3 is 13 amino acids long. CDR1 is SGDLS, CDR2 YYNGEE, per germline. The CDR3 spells CASSVAQANVLTF. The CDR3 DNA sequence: TGTGCCAGCAGCGTAGCCCAGGCCAACGTCCTGACTTTC.

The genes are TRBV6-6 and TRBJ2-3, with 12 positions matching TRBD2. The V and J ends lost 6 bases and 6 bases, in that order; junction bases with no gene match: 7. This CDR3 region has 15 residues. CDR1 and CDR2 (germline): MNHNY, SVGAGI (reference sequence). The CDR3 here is CASSLAGGPLDTQYF. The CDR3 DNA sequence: TGTGCCAGCAGCCTAGCGGGAGGGCCTTTGGATACGCAGTATTTT.

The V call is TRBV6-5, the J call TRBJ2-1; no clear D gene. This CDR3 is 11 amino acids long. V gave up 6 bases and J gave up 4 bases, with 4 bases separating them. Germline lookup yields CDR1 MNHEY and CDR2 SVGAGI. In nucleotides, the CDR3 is TGTGCCAGCAGCCGTTACAATGAGCAGTTCTTC. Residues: CASSRYNEQFF.

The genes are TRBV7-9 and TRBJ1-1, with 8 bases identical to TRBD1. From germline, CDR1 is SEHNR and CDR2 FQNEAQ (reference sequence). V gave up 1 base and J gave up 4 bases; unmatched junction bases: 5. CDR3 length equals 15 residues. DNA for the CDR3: TGTGCCAGCAGCTTAGGGGCAGGGGGCGTCACTGAAGCTTTCTTT. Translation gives CASSLGAGGVTEAFF.

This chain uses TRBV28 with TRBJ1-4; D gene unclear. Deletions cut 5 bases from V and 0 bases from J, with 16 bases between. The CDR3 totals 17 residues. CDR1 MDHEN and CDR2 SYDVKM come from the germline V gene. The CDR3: CASSGEGFIATNEKLFF. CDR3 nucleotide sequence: TGTGCCAGCAGTGGGGAGGGTTTTATTGCAACTAATGAAAAACTGTTTTTT.

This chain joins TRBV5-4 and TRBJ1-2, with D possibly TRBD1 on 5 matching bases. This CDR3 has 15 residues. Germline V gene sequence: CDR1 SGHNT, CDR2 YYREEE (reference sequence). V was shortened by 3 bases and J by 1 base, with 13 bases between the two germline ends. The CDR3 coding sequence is TGTGCCAGCAGCTCGCCAAAAAGGGGTAACTATGGCTACACCTTC. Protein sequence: CASSSPKRGNYGYTF. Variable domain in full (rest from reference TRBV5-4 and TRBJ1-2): ETGVTQSPTHLIKTRGQQVTLRCSSQSGHNTVSWYQQALGQGPQFIFQYYREEENGRGNFPPRFSGLQFPNYSSELNVNALELDDSALYLCASSSPKRGNYGYTFGSGTRLTVV.

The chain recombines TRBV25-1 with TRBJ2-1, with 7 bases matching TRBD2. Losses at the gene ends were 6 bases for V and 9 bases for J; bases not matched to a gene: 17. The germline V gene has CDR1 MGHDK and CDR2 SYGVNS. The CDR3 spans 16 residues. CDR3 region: CASRVNLAGRLGEQFF. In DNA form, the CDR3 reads TGTGCCAGCAGGGTCAACTTAGCGGGCCGTCTTGGTGAGCAGTTCTTC.

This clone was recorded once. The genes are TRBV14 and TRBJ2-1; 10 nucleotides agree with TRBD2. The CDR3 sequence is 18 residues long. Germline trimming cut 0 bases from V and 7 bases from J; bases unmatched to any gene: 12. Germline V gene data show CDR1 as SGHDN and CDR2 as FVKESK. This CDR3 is CASSQEGTLAGLRNEQFF. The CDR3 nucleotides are TGTGCCAGCAGCCAAGAGGGAACACTAGCGGGGTTGAGAAATGAGCAGTTCTTC.

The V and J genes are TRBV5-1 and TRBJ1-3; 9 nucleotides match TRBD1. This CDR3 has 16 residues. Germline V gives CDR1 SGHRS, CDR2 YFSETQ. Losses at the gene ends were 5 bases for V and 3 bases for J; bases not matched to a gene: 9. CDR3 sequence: CASRSSGQGSGNTIYF. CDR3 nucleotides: TGCGCCAGCAGGTCTTCAGGACAGGGGAGTGGAAACACCATATATTTT. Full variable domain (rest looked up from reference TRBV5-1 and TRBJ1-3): KAGVTQTPRYLIKTRGQQVTLSCSPISGHRSVSWYQQTPGQGLQFLFEYFSETQRNKGNFPGRFSGRQFSNSRSEMNVSTLELGDSALYLCASRSSGQGSGNTIYFGEGSWLTVV.

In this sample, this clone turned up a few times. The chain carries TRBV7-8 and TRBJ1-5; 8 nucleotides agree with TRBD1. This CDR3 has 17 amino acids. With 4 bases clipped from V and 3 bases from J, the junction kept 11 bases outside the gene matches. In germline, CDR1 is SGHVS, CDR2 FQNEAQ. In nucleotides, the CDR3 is TGTGCCAGCAGCTCGATCAAAGGACAGGGCCCCAATCAGCCCCAGCATTTT. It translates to CASSSIKGQGPNQPQHF.

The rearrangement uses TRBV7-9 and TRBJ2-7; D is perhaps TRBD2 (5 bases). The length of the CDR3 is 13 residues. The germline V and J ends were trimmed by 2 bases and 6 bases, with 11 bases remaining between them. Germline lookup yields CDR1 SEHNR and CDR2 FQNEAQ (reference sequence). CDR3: CASSLSGGGEQYV. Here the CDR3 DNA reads TGTGCCAGCAGCTTATCGGGTGGAGGCGAGCAGTACGTC.

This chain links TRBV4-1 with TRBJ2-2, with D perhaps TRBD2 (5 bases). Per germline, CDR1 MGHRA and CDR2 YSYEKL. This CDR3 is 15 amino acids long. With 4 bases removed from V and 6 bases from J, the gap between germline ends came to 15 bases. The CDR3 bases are TGCGCCAGCAGCCCCGCCTACACCGGGGCCGGGGAGCTGTTTTTT. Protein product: CASSPAYTGAGELFF.

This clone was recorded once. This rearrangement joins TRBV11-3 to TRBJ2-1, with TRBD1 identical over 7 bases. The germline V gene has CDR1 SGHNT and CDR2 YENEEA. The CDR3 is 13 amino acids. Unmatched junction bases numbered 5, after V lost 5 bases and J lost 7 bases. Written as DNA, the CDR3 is TGTGCCAGCAGCCCACAGGGGCCTAATGAGCAGTTCTTC. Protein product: CASSPQGPNEQFF.

The CDR3 nucleotides read TGTGCCAGCAGCTTAAGAGAGGCCACCTACAATGAGCAGTTCTTC. Amino acids: CASSLREATYNEQFF. The chain couples TRBV11-3 to TRBJ2-1; D remains ambiguous. V was trimmed by 2 bases and J by 2 bases, leaving 10 bases between them. This CDR3 contains 15 residues. CDR1 SGHNT and CDR2 YENEEA come from the germline V gene.

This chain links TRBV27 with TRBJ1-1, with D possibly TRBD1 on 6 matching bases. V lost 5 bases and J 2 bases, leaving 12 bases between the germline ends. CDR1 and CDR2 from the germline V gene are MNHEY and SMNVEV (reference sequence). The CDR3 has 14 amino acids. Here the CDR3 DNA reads TGTGCCAGCAGTCCCGACAGGATAAACACTGAAGCTTTCTTT. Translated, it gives CASSPDRINTEAFF.

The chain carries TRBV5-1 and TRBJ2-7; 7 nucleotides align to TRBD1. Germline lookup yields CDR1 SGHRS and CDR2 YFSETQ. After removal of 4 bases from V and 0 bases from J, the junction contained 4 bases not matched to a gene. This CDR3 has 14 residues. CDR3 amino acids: CASSPGTDSYEQYV. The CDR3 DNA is TGCGCCAGCAGCCCGGGGACAGACTCCTACGAGCAGTACGTC.

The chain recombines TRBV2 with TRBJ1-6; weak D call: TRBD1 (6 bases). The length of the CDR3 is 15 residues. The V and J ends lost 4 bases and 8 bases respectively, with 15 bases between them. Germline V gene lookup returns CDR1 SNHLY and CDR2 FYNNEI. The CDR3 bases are TGTGCCAGCAGTGTTCCGTCAGGGGATTATTCACCCCTCCACTTT. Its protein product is CASSVPSGDYSPLHF.

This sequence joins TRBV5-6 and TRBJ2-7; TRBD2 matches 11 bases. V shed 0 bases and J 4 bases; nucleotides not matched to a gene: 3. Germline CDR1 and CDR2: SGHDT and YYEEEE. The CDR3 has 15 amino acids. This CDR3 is CASSLATSGGYEQYV. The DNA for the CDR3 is TGTGCCAGCAGCTTGGCCACTAGCGGGGGATACGAGCAGTACGTC.

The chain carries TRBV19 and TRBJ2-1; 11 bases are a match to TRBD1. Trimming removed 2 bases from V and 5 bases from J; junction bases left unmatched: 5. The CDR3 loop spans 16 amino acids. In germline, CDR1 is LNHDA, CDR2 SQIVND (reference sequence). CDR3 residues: CASSIPGQGANNEQFF. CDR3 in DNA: TGTGCCAGTAGTATACCAGGACAGGGGGCCAACAATGAGCAGTTCTTC. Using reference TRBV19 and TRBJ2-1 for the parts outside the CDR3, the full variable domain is DGGITQSPKYLFRKEGQNVTLSCEQNLNHDAMYWYRQDPGQGLRLIYYSQIVNDFQKGDIAEGYSVSREKKESFPLTVTSAQKNPTAFYLCASSIPGQGANNEQFFGPGTRLTVL.

DNA for the CDR3: TGTGCCAGTAATTCCGAACTAACAGATACGCAGTATTTT. Its protein is CASNSELTDTQYF. The chain uses TRBV19 and TRBJ2-3; D not certain. V was trimmed by 7 bases and J by 3 bases, leaving 11 bases between them. The CDR3 sequence is 13 residues long. Germline CDR1 LNHDA, CDR2 SQIVND (reference sequence).

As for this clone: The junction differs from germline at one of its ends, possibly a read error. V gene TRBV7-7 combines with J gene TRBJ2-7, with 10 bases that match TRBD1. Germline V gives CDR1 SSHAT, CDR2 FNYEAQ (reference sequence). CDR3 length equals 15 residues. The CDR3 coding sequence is TGTGCTAGCAGCTTAGGGGACAGGGGCTCCTACGAGCAGTACTTC. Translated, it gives CASSLGDRGSYEQYF.

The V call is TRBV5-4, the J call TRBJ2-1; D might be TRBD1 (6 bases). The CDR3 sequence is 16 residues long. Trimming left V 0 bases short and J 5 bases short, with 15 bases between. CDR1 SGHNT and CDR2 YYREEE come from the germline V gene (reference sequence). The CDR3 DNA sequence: TGTGCCAGCAGCTTGGCCGTTTGGGACAACGACAATGAGCAGTTCTTC. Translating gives CASSLAVWDNDNEQFF. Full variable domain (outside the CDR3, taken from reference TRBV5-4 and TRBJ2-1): ETGVTQSPTHLIKTRGQQVTLRCSSQSGHNTVSWYQQALGQGPQFIFQYYREEENGRGNFPPRFSGLQFPNYSSELNVNALELDDSALYLCASSLAVWDNDNEQFFGPGTRLTVL.

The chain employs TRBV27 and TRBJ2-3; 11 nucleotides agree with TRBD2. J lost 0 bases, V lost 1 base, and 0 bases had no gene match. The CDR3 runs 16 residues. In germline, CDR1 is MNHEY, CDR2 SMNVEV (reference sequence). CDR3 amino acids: CASSLWTSGSTDTQYF. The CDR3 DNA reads TGTGCCAGCAGTTTATGGACTAGCGGGAGCACAGATACGCAGTATTTT.

In DNA, the CDR3 is TGTGCCAGCTCACCTTATAGCGGGAGGGGACCCGGTGAGCAGTTCTTC. Its translation: CASSPYSGRGPGEQFF. This chain links TRBV18 with TRBJ2-1, with 11 bases that match TRBD2. This CDR3 has 16 amino acids. Germline V CDR1 and CDR2: KGHSH, LQKENI. With 3 bases clipped from V and 9 bases from J, the junction kept 10 bases outside the gene matches.